Only one count was recorded for the clone carrying this T cell receptor beta chain. Germline assignment: CDR1 MNHEY and CDR2 SVGAGI. The trim removed 7 bases at V and 0 bases at J, leaving 6 bases unmatched. The CDR3 spans 14 residues. Donors were healthy HIV-negative adults without recent acute infections or vaccinations. Sequencing was performed with immunoSEQ multiplex PCR; in TCRdb, only in-frame clones are kept and a portion is missing. The top ten hold around 0.14% of the sample, which has 2.5 million or so clones, around nine tenths seen once. This record comes from a study of shared clonotypes between healthy human individuals.

The gene calls are TRBV6-5 and TRBJ2-7; 7 bases line up with TRBD2. The TCR comes from a man between 18 and 29 years old in good health. The sample consisted of naive CD4+ T cells sorted from blood. Subset in this sample: CD45RA+ positively selected. This chain's CDR3 is CASKRGARSYEQYF. In DNA, the CDR3 is TGTGCCAGCAAGCGGGGCGCCCGCTCCTACGAGCAGTACTTC.